This T cell receptor (beta chain) was sequenced during a study of blood T cell repertoires in COVID-19. Overall study: COVID-19 samples, acute and convalescent, were from the United States, Italy and Spain. The analysed material was cDNA or gDNA that came from T cells, B-cell-depleted T cells, or PBMCs.

J gave up 0 bases and V 4 bases, and 8 bases lay outside the gene matches. This CDR3 is built from 16 residues. Germline V gene data show CDR1 as MNHEY and CDR2 as SMNVEV (reference sequence). The sample holds one count of this clone. In the original processing: Amplification of reference gene primers provided the estimated nucleated cell counts. TCRdb's table, derived via immunoSEQ multiplex PCR, lists solely in-frame clones and lacks some. V, J and clone size were drawn from that table, and D and trimming were deduced from the DNA. The sample has over 150,000 clones, roughly 91% seen once; the top ten hold 2% to 2.5%.

The sequenced material came from peripheral blood. The TCR originated in a man aged 50 to 60 who had recovered from COVID-19. This sequence joins TRBV27 and TRBJ2-7, with 8 bases lining up with TRBD2. The CDR3 bases are TGTGCCAGCAGTTCCTTAGCGGGGTTTAGCTCCTACGAGCAGTACTTC. Protein sequence: CASSSLAGFSSYEQYF.